A single sample is the source of the 32 T cell receptor beta chains below, sequenced in a study of response to subunit inactivated influenza vaccine. One entry per CDR3 protein results from TCRdb running MiXCR on the RT-PCR reads. This sample has fewer than 700,000 distinct CDR3 sequences, with approximately 13% found just once. The starting material was PBMCs from blood, obtained 40 to 50 days after vaccination. These receptors were taken from a man aged 45-65 years who received an inactivated influenza vaccine.

The chain uses TRBV6-5 and TRBJ2-1; possible D gene TRBD2, 6 bases. V was clipped by 0 bases and J by 0 bases, with 15 bases between them. Germline V gene sequence: CDR1 MNHEY, CDR2 SVGAGI. CDR3 length: 18 amino acids. The CDR3 sequence is CASSYSGLLSHSYNEQFF. The CDR3 region has the DNA TGTGCCAGCAGTTACTCGGGACTGCTTTCCCACTCCTACAATGAGCAGTTCTTC.

This clonotype was recorded a few times. The chain employs TRBV12-3 or TRBV12-4 and TRBJ2-5, with 8 bases matching TRBD1. V was clipped by 4 bases and J by 1 base; unmatched bases: 8. The CDR3 has 16 amino acids. The CDR3 region has the DNA TGTGCCAGCAGTTCCGACCTGACAGGGGCCCAAGAGACCCAGTACTTC. Amino acid sequence: CASSSDLTGAQETQYF.

This clonotype was counted ten times or more. The V and J genes are TRBV20-1 and TRBJ2-3; 8 bases fit TRBD2. After removal of 0 bases from V and 4 bases from J, the junction contained 6 bases not matched to a gene. Germline V CDR1 and CDR2: DFQATT, SNEGSKA (reference sequence). The CDR3 length is 15 residues. CDR3 amino acids: CSARDASAGADTQYF. CDR3 DNA sequence: TGCAGTGCTAGAGACGCGTCAGCGGGGGCAGATACGCAGTATTTT.

Note on this clonotype: An end of the junction does not agree with germline; a read error may underlie this. The chain is built from TRBV20-1 and TRBJ1-1; tentatively, D is TRBD1 (6 bases). The CDR3 runs to 14 residues. CDR1 DFQATT and CDR2 SNEGSKA come from the germline V gene (reference sequence). The CDR3 region is CSTRESVRGTEAFF. In DNA form, the CDR3 reads TGCAGTACTAGGGAGTCGGTCAGGGGCACTGAAGCTTTCTTT.

The chain joins TRBV7-2 to TRBJ1-1, with 7 bases matching TRBD1. The CDR3 contains 16 residues. J was trimmed by 4 bases and V by 0 bases; bases with no gene match: 8. Germline CDR1 reads SGHTA; CDR2 reads FQGNSA. This chain's CDR3 is CASSLALGRGATEAFF. CDR3 in DNA: TGTGCCAGCAGCTTAGCGCTGGGCAGGGGGGCCACTGAAGCTTTCTTT.

This clonotype has a handful of counts. The chain has TRBV6-2 or TRBV6-3 and TRBJ2-1, with D uncertain. The germline CDR1 and CDR2 sequences are MNHEY and SVGEGT. This CDR3 has 17 amino acids. With 7 bases removed from V and 1 base from J, the gap between germline ends came to 20 bases. The CDR3 region is CASTHRSWYGSYNEQFF. For the CDR3, the DNA is TGTGCCAGCACTCATAGATCCTGGTACGGTTCCTACAATGAGCAGTTCTTC.

The J gene is TRBJ2-6, the V gene TRBV20-1, with 11 nucleotides matching TRBD2. The CDR3 is made up of 19 amino acids. V lost 1 base to trimming and J lost 0 bases; unmatched junction nucleotides: 8. Per germline, CDR1 DFQATT and CDR2 SNEGSKA (reference sequence). CDR3: CSARVGLAGGPSGANVLTF. CDR3 nucleotides: TGCAGTGCTAGAGTGGGCCTAGCGGGGGGACCCTCTGGGGCCAACGTCCTGACTTTC.

This clonotype showed up just a few times. The rearrangement uses TRBV20-1 and TRBJ2-1; 13 nucleotides line up with TRBD2. CDR3 length equals 16 residues. V trimming: 0 bases; J trimming: 3 bases; junction bases outside the gene matches: 2. The V gene's germline CDR1 is DFQATT and CDR2 SNEGSKA (reference sequence). CDR3 nucleotides: TGCAGTGCTAGAGAACTAGCGGGGGGGCTCTACAATGAGCAGTTCTTC. This encodes CSARELAGGLYNEQFF.

This clonotype was detected only a few times. V gene TRBV4-2 combines with J gene TRBJ2-7; possible D gene TRBD2, 5 bases. V was shortened by 0 bases and J by 1 base, with 10 bases between the two germline ends. Per germline, CDR1 LGHNA and CDR2 YNFKEQ. The CDR3 sequence is 15 residues long. The CDR3 DNA is TGTGCCAGCAGCCAAGATAGAGGGAGATCCTACGAGCAGTACTTC. Translating gives CASSQDRGRSYEQYF.

This clonotype was seen ten or more times. The chain has TRBV12-3 or TRBV12-4 and TRBJ2-1; weak D call: TRBD2 (5 bases). V gave up 5 bases and J gave up 0 bases, with 5 bases separating them. CDR3 length: 13 residues. The CDR3 is CASSTSSYNEQFF. The CDR3 DNA is TGTGCCAGCAGTACTAGCTCCTACAATGAGCAGTTCTTC.

The chain combines TRBV6-2 or TRBV6-3 with TRBJ2-1; the match to TRBD1 covers 7 bases. Unmatched junction bases numbered 5, after V lost 4 bases and J lost 5 bases. CDR3 length: 14 amino acids. Looked up from germline, CDR1 is MNHEY and CDR2 is SVGEGT. CDR3 loop: CASSSGTADNEQFF. The CDR3 DNA sequence: TGTGCCAGCAGTTCCGGGACAGCTGACAATGAGCAGTTCTTC.

In its sample, this clonotype was seen a few times. V usage is TRBV7-9 and J usage is TRBJ2-2; maybe TRBD2 (6 bases). The germline V gene has CDR1 SEHNR and CDR2 FQNEAQ (reference sequence). V was clipped by 3 bases and J by 2 bases, with 10 bases between them. The CDR3 contains 15 residues. The CDR3 DNA reads TGTGCCAGCAGCTTCCTGACTAGAAACACCGGGGAGCTGTTTTTT. Translating it yields CASSFLTRNTGELFF.

The CDR3 is CASSSRTSGGTGELFF. The CDR3 nucleotides read TGTGCCAGCAGTTCCCGGACTAGCGGGGGCACCGGGGAGCTGTTTTTT. The chain combines TRBV6-5 with TRBJ2-2; 13 bases line up with TRBD2. This CDR3 spans 16 amino acids. Per germline, CDR1 MNHEY and CDR2 SVGAGI. After removal of 4 bases from V and 4 bases from J, the junction contained 3 bases not matched to a gene.

The V call is TRBV7-3, the J call TRBJ2-3, with 11 nucleotides matching TRBD2. The CDR3 sequence is 16 residues long. Germline assignment: CDR1 SGHTA and CDR2 FQGTGA. Trimming cost V 5 bases and J 4 bases; bases outside gene matches: 8. In DNA form, the CDR3 reads TGTGCCAGCAGCCCCTGGGGTAGCGGGAGGGCAGATACGCAGTATTTT. Protein product: CASSPWGSGRADTQYF.

This clonotype has ten or more counts. V usage is TRBV5-1 and J usage is TRBJ1-1; D unresolved. Trimming took off 1 base at V and 0 bases at J, with 7 bases between the two ends. The CDR3 extends over 14 amino acids. Germline CDR1 is SGHRS and CDR2 is YFSETQ. The CDR3 DNA sequence: TGCGCCAGCAGCTTGCGAGGGATGAACACTGAAGCTTTCTTT. It is translated as CASSLRGMNTEAFF. Full variable domain (outside the CDR3, taken from reference TRBV5-1 and TRBJ1-1): KAGVTQTPRYLIKTRGQQVTLSCSPISGHRSVSWYQQTPGQGLQFLFEYFSETQRNKGNFPGRFSGRQFSNSRSEMNVSTLELGDSALYLCASSLRGMNTEAFFGQGTRLTVV.

This clonotype came up a few times. This chain connects TRBV7-9 to TRBJ1-2; D unclear. The ends were cut back, 1 base at V and 4 bases at J, with 10 bases in the middle. The CDR3 runs to 14 residues. Per germline, CDR1 SEHNR and CDR2 FQNEAQ (reference sequence). The CDR3, as DNA: TGTGCCAGCAGCTTAGGCACAGCCCTCTATGGCTACACCTTC. Encoded protein: CASSLGTALYGYTF.

The chain recombines TRBV28 with TRBJ2-5; 8 bases agree with TRBD1. V lost 2 bases to trimming and J lost 7 bases; unmatched junction nucleotides: 15. Germline assignment: CDR1 MDHEN and CDR2 SYDVKM. This CDR3 is 17 amino acids long. CDR3 DNA sequence: TGTGCCAGCAGTTTAGTACGGACAGGGACCTTAAAAGGGACCCAGTACTTC. It encodes CASSLVRTGTLKGTQYF.

V and J are TRBV21-1 and TRBJ2-7; the table's D call, TRBD1, was not checked against the DNA. TRBV21-1 is a pseudogene locus. There are 12 residues in the CDR3. For the CDR3, the DNA is TGTGCCAGCAGCGCACTCCTAAGGGGGCAGTACTTC. It yields the protein CASSALLRGQYF.

This clonotype has just a few counts. The chain recombines TRBV20-1 with TRBJ2-3; 8 bases fit TRBD2. V shed 5 bases, J shed 4 bases, and the junction held 11 bases outside the gene matches. The CDR3 extends over 15 amino acids. Germline V gene sequence: CDR1 DFQATT, CDR2 SNEGSKA (reference sequence). This CDR3 reads CSAQTVSGAPDTQYF. The CDR3 DNA sequence: TGCAGTGCTCAGACCGTTAGCGGGGCCCCAGATACGCAGTATTTT.

The chain combines TRBV20-1 with TRBJ2-5; weak D call: TRBD2 (7 bases). The CDR3 has 16 amino acids. The germline gives CDR1 DFQATT, CDR2 SNEGSKA (reference sequence). V dropped 4 bases and J dropped 3 bases, with 21 bases sitting between them. The CDR3 spells CSATGGAVWAEETQYF. Here the CDR3 DNA reads TGCAGTGCTACGGGGGGCGCTGTGTGGGCCGAAGAGACCCAGTACTTC.

This clonotype was observed at least ten times. The chain joins TRBV28 to TRBJ2-5, with no clear D. CDR3 length equals 13 residues. Deletions cut 5 bases from V and 0 bases from J, with 7 bases between. CDR1 is MDHEN, CDR2 SYDVKM, per germline. In nucleotides, the CDR3 is TGTGCCAGCAGTCGCAATTACCAAGAGACCCAGTACTTC. It translates to CASSRNYQETQYF.

The V and J genes are TRBV6-5 and TRBJ2-5; D possibly corresponds to TRBD2 (6 bases). This CDR3 has 13 residues. Germline V gene lookup returns CDR1 MNHEY and CDR2 SVGAGI. V was pared by 4 bases and J by 6 bases, with 12 bases between. CDR3 DNA: TGTGCCAGCAGTTCTCCAGGGAGGAAGACCCAGTACTTC. Protein sequence: CASSSPGRKTQYF.

This clonotype was counted a few times. This rearrangement joins TRBV6-5 to TRBJ2-3; D is unclear. CDR1 MNHEY and CDR2 SVGAGI come from the germline V gene. V lost 0 bases, J lost 7 bases, and 8 bases lay in between. This CDR3 contains 13 residues. The CDR3 is CASSYSGSNTQYF. CDR3 in DNA: TGTGCCAGCAGTTACTCGGGGTCTAATACGCAGTATTTT.

This clonotype appeared many times. The chain is built from TRBV12-3 or TRBV12-4 and TRBJ2-5; 10 bases fit TRBD1. Trimming took 6 bases from V and 7 from J; bases not matched to a gene: 8. The CDR3 length is 14 residues. CDR3 sequence reads: CASRSTGQGSTQYF. In DNA form, the CDR3 reads TGTGCCAGCAGGTCGACGGGACAGGGGTCGACCCAGTACTTC.

The CDR3 DNA follows: TGTGCCAGCAGTTTTTATGGCACAGGGGCCAACGTCCTGACTTTC. It specifies CASSFYGTGANVLTF. The chain joins TRBV28 to TRBJ2-6; D gene ambiguous. The CDR3 has 15 residues. CDR1 is MDHEN and CDR2 is SYDVKM in the germline V gene. V lost 3 bases and J lost 4, with 10 bases in between.

V usage is TRBV29-1 and J usage is TRBJ2-2; 8 bases agree with TRBD1. The V segment lost 5 bases and the J segment 1 base; nucleotides outside the gene matches: 18. Germline-derived CDR1 and CDR2 are SQVTM and ANQGSEA. This CDR3 spans 19 amino acids. CDR3 sequence reads: CSVKWNVFGTGGNTGELFF. As DNA, the CDR3 is TGCAGCGTTAAGTGGAATGTGTTCGGGACAGGTGGGAACACCGGGGAGCTGTTTTTT.

This clonotype was found many times. This chain joins TRBV5-1 and TRBJ1-1; the D gene is possibly TRBD1 (5 bases). The CDR3 contains 15 residues. Germline V gives CDR1 SGHRS, CDR2 YFSETQ. Trimming stripped 0 bases from V and 1 base from J, with 10 bases between. CDR3 sequence reads: CASSLEQAANTEAFF. CDR3 sequence (DNA): TGCGCCAGCAGCTTGGAACAGGCGGCGAACACTGAAGCTTTCTTT.

This clonotype was picked up a small number of times. V usage is TRBV5-1 and J usage is TRBJ2-1; D may be TRBD1 (7 bases). The CDR3 is 19 amino acids. The V gene's germline CDR1 is SGHRS and CDR2 YFSETQ. With 0 bases removed from V and 0 bases from J, the gap between germline ends came to 19 bases. The CDR3 spells CASSLDVLSGGSSYNEQFF. The DNA of the CDR3 is TGCGCCAGCAGCTTGGACGTTCTTTCAGGGGGGAGCTCCTACAATGAGCAGTTCTTC.

Ten or more counts support this clonotype. The chain combines TRBV29-1 with TRBJ2-7, with TRBD1 matching over 9 bases. CDR1 SQVTM and CDR2 ANQGSEA come from the germline V gene. Trimming removed 0 bases from V and 1 base from J; junction bases left unmatched: 4. The CDR3 loop spans 15 amino acids. The CDR3 reads CSVEEKGQGSYEQYF. The CDR3 nucleotides are TGCAGCGTTGAAGAGAAGGGACAGGGTTCCTACGAGCAGTACTTC.

This clonotype was found a few times. The chain employs TRBV10-3 and TRBJ1-2; possible D gene TRBD1, 6 bases. CDR3 size: 11 residues. The germline CDR1 and CDR2 sequences are ENHRY and SYGVKD. The V end was cut by 10 bases, the J end by 4 bases, with 10 bases between. In DNA, the CDR3 is TGTGCCACTGGACAGTCCTATGGCTACACCTTC. This sequence encodes CATGQSYGYTF.

The V and J genes are TRBV29-1 and TRBJ2-7, with D perhaps matching TRBD1 (10 bases). Trimming removed 4 bases from V and 5 bases from J, with 18 bases in between. Germline V CDR1 and CDR2: SQVTM, ANQGSEA. CDR3 length equals 14 residues. In DNA, the CDR3 is TGCAGCGTTGTAGCGGGGGACAGGGGAGACGAGCAGTACTTC. Translation: CSVVAGDRGDEQYF.

In its sample, this clonotype was seen many times. The V call is TRBV27, the J call TRBJ1-6; weak D call: TRBD1 (5 bases). V lost 6 bases, J lost 6 bases, and 15 bases lay in between. Germline assignment: CDR1 MNHEY and CDR2 SMNVEV (reference sequence). The CDR3 consists of 15 residues. This CDR3 reads CASRSGGLPNSPLHF. As DNA, the CDR3 is TGTGCCAGCAGATCGGGGGGACTACCTAATTCACCCCTCCACTTT.